Below, 5 T cell receptor beta chains from the same sample are listed, as sequenced in a study of T-cell reconstitution after alpha-beta-depleted transplantation in children. The TCRbeta library was prepared with unique molecular identifiers. TCRdb reanalysed the PCR reads using MiXCR and keeps one entry per CDR3 protein. The profile shows fewer than 400,000 distinct CDR3 sequences, roughly 20% of them singletons. Sequenced material: PBMCs from the stem cell graft donor, taken from the stem cell graft. The receptors shown here come from a human donor who donated a stem cell graft to a child with acute myeloid leukemia.

The chain is built from TRBV5-1 and TRBJ2-5, with 9 bases matching TRBD1. Germline lookup yields CDR1 SGHRS and CDR2 YFSETQ. Trimming at V came to 0 bases and at J to 7 bases, leaving 1 base not matched to a gene. This CDR3 comprises 13 residues. CDR3 in amino acids: CASSLGQGGTQYF. The CDR3 nucleotides read TGCGCCAGCAGCTTGGGACAGGGGGGGACCCAGTACTTC.

This clonotype appeared many times. J is TRBJ2-1 and V is TRBV27, with 7 bases aligning to TRBD2. Germline CDR1 MNHEY, CDR2 SMNVEV (reference sequence). V trimming: 4 bases; J trimming: 3 bases; junction bases outside the gene matches: 3. The CDR3 loop spans 14 amino acids. This chain's CDR3 is CASSWASGYNEQFF. The CDR3 DNA reads TGTGCCAGCAGTTGGGCTAGCGGCTACAATGAGCAGTTCTTC.

With respect to this clonotype: One end of the junction fails to match germline, which may point to a read error. The V call is TRBV7-9, the J call TRBJ1-6; D not resolved. In germline, CDR1 is SEHNR, CDR2 FQNEAQ (reference sequence). This CDR3 is 14 amino acids long. The CDR3 loop is CASRNQTKWSPLHF. The CDR3 DNA follows: TGTGCCAGCAGAAATCAGACAAAATGGTCACCCCTTCACTTT.

This clonotype came up many times. The rearrangement joins TRBV27 to TRBJ1-1, with D uncertain. This CDR3 has 13 residues. V was trimmed by 9 bases and J by 0 bases, leaving 11 bases between them. Germline CDR1 and CDR2: MNHEY and SMNVEV (reference sequence). The CDR3: CASFRIMNTEAFF. CDR3 in DNA: TGTGCCAGTTTCAGGATCATGAACACTGAAGCTTTCTTT.

On this clonotype: A much bigger clone sits one base away, suggesting this may be a read error. The J gene is TRBJ2-5, the V gene TRBV13; D unclear. V gave up 5 bases and J gave up 1 base, with 5 bases separating them. The germline V gene encodes CDR1 PRHDT and CDR2 FYEKMQ (reference sequence). This CDR3 comprises 12 residues. CDR3 region: CASSLLQETQYF. CDR3 in DNA: TGTGCCAGCAGCCTCCTCCAAGAGACCCAGTACTTC.